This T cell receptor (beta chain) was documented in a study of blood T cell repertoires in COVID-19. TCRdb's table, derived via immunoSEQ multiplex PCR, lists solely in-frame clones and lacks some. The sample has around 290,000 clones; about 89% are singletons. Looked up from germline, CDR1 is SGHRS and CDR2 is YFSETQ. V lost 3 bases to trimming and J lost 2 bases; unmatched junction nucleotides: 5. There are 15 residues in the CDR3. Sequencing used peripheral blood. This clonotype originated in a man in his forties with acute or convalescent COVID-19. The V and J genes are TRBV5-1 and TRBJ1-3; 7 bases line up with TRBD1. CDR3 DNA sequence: TGCGCCAGCAGCTGGGACAGCGGCACTGGAAACACCATATATTTT. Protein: CASSWDSGTGNTIYF.